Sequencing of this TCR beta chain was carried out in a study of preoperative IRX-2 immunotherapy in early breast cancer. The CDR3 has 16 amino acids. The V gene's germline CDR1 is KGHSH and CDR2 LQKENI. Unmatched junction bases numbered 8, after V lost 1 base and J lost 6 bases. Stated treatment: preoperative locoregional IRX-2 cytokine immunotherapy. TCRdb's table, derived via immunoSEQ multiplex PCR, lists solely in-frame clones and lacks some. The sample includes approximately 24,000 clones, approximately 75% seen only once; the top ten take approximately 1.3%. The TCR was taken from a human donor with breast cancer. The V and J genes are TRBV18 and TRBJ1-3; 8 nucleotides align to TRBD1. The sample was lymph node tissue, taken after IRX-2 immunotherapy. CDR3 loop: CASSPRPDRAANTIYF. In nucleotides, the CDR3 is TGTGCCAGCTCACCACGACCGGACAGGGCAGCAAACACCATATATTTT. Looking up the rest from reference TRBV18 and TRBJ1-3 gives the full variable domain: NAGVMQNPRHLVRRRGQEARLRCSPMKGHSHVYWYRQLPEEGLKFMVYLQKENIIDESGMPKERFSAEFPKEGPSILRIQQVVRGDSAAYFCASSPRPDRAANTIYFGEGSWLTVV.